The 19 T cell receptor beta chains below come from one sample, sequenced in a study of T cells after somatic rescue of genetic block. The data were produced by immunoSEQ multiplex PCR, yet TCRdb's version contains in-frame clones alone and is incomplete. The table includes roughly 71,000 clones, approximately 91% detected once. Material for sequencing was peripheral blood mononuclear cells (PBMCs). These receptors all come from a man aged 30 to 45.

The V call is TRBV7-9, the J call TRBJ1-2; D gene ambiguous. The CDR3 sequence is 16 residues long. Trimming pared 8 bases from V and 1 base from J, leaving 20 bases between. Germline loops: CDR1 SEHNR, CDR2 FQNEAQ (reference sequence). CDR3 sequence reads: CASASRAVWGNYGYTF. The DNA of the CDR3 is TGTGCCAGCGCGTCCCGTGCAGTTTGGGGTAACTATGGCTACACCTTC.

The rearrangement links TRBV28 to TRBJ1-1, with D possibly being TRBD1 (5 bases). The CDR3 totals 15 residues. Trimming pared 3 bases from V and 2 bases from J, leaving 13 bases between. Germline CDR1 MDHEN, CDR2 SYDVKM. This CDR3 reads CASSFTRGVNTEAFF. DNA of the CDR3: TGTGCCAGCAGTTTCACGCGGGGGGTAAACACTGAAGCTTTCTTT.

The J gene is TRBJ2-7, the V gene TRBV5-8, with 7 nucleotides matching TRBD1. V was pared by 4 bases and J by 2 bases, with 9 bases of the junction left unmatched. CDR3 length: 15 residues. Germline V CDR1 and CDR2: SGHTS, YDEGEE. The CDR3, as DNA: TGTGCCAGCAGCCGCCGTGGACAGGCTACCTACGAGCAGTACTTC. This sequence encodes CASSRRGQATYEQYF.

This clone appeared a single time. The chain couples TRBV7-9 to TRBJ2-7; the D gene could be TRBD1 or TRBD2 (5 bases each). The germline V gene encodes CDR1 SEHNR and CDR2 FQNEAQ (reference sequence). This CDR3 is built from 15 residues. Between the trimmed V and J ends, which lost 4 bases and 2 bases, there was a span of 15 bases. The CDR3 region is CASSSQGKAAYEQYF. The CDR3, as DNA: TGTGCCAGCAGCTCCCAGGGTAAAGCGGCCTACGAGCAGTACTTC. The full variable domain, its missing parts supplied by reference TRBV7-9 and TRBJ2-7, is DTGVSQNPRHKITKRGQNVTFRCDPISEHNRLYWYRQTLGQGPEFLTYFQNEAQLEKSRLLSDRFSAERPKGSFSTLEIQRTEQGDSAMYLCASSSQGKAAYEQYFGPGTRLTVT.

The V and J genes are TRBV4-3 and TRBJ2-1; D call uncertain. Deletions cut 1 base from V and 4 bases from J, with 5 bases between. Germline V CDR1 and CDR2: LGHNA, YSLEER. This CDR3 contains 13 residues. In nucleotides, the CDR3 is TGCGCCAGCAGCCAAGGTGGATACAATGAGCAGTTCTTC. Protein sequence: CASSQGGYNEQFF.

V usage is TRBV6-5 and J usage is TRBJ1-5, with 7 bases fitting TRBD1. Germline lookup yields CDR1 MNHEY and CDR2 SVGAGI. This CDR3 comprises 15 residues. V dropped 8 bases and J dropped 2; count of bases not matched to a gene: 9. CDR3 bases: TGTGCCAGCGGTCGGACAGGAAGTGGCAATCAGCCCCAGCATTTT. The encoded protein is CASGRTGSGNQPQHF.

V gene TRBV9 combines with J gene TRBJ2-4, with no clear D. The CDR3 runs 16 residues. Germline V gives CDR1 SGDLS, CDR2 YYNGEE. V was clipped by 0 bases and J by 0 bases, with 10 bases between them. CDR3 residues: CASSVDGARAKNIQYF. CDR3 coding DNA: TGTGCCAGCAGCGTAGATGGAGCACGAGCCAAAAACATTCAGTACTTC.

V gene TRBV2 combines with J gene TRBJ1-3, with unresolved D. Germline loops: CDR1 SNHLY, CDR2 FYNNEI. V lost 1 base and J lost 0, with 10 bases in between. The CDR3 contains 16 residues. CDR3 bases: TGTGCCAGCAGTGAAGGCACGGCTAGCTCTGGAAACACCATATATTTT. Residues: CASSEGTASSGNTIYF.

This chain joins TRBV6-1 and TRBJ1-2, with unresolved D. The V and J ends lost 2 bases and 4 bases respectively, with 11 bases between them. This CDR3 comprises 14 residues. CDR1 MNHNS and CDR2 SASEGT come from the germline V gene. Here the CDR3 DNA reads TGTGCCAGCAGTGAATTCGCAGGTTCCTATGGCTACACCTTC. Its protein product is CASSEFAGSYGYTF.

V and J are TRBV27 and TRBJ1-6; D unresolved. This CDR3 region has 12 residues. Trimming stripped 5 bases from V and 13 bases from J, with 12 bases between. CDR1 is MNHEY, CDR2 SMNVEV, per germline (reference sequence). The CDR3 loop is CASSPPGSPLHF. In DNA, the CDR3 is TGTGCCAGCAGTCCCCCGGGGTCCCCCCTCCACTTT.

The chain employs TRBV5-6 and TRBJ1-5; possibly TRBD1 for D (6 bases). CDR1 SGHDT and CDR2 YYEEEE come from the germline V gene. CDR3 length equals 14 residues. V was shortened by 5 bases and J by 6 bases, with 15 bases between the two germline ends. CDR3 nucleotides: TGTGCCAGCAGTCGACCAGGGGACTTTCAGCCCCAGCATTTT. It specifies CASSRPGDFQPQHF.

The V call is TRBV14, the J call TRBJ1-2, with TRBD1 matching over 7 bases. Trimming cost V 2 bases and J 3 bases; bases outside gene matches: 9. The CDR3 sequence is 16 residues long. CDR1 SGHDN and CDR2 FVKESK come from the germline V gene. CDR3 protein: CASSQHRGGGHYGYTF. The CDR3 DNA reads TGTGCCAGCAGCCAACACAGGGGCGGAGGACACTATGGCTACACCTTC.

The rearrangement joins TRBV10-3 to TRBJ2-5; 9 bases are a match to TRBD1. Germline V gene sequence: CDR1 ENHRY, CDR2 SYGVKD. This CDR3 is 15 amino acids long. V was pared by 5 bases and J by 5 bases, with 9 bases of the junction left unmatched. The chain's CDR3 is CAISTPGTGMETQYF. The CDR3 DNA reads TGTGCCATCAGTACTCCCGGGACAGGGATGGAGACCCAGTACTTC.

The chain combines TRBV10-1 with TRBJ1-4; D uncertain. Germline V gene lookup returns CDR1 WNHNN and CDR2 SYGVQD (reference sequence). The CDR3 consists of 15 residues. The V and J ends lost 4 bases and 7 bases respectively, with 16 bases between them. The CDR3, as DNA: TGCGCCAGCAGTGCCAGCGGGTTGCGGGGTGAAAAACTGTTTTTT. Translated, it gives CASSASGLRGEKLFF.

This clone was observed a single time. This chain uses TRBV29-1 with TRBJ2-1; D is uncertain. Trimming took 4 bases from V and 1 from J, leaving 8 bases between them. The CDR3 totals 13 residues. Germline values: CDR1 SQVTM, CDR2 ANQGSEA. The CDR3 bases are TGCAGCGTTGCTGGAACGTCCTACAATGAGCAGTTCTTC. It encodes CSVAGTSYNEQFF.

To note about this clone: Its ends do not fully match the called genes, so a read error is possible. The chain carries TRBV25-1 and TRBJ1-4, with unresolved D. The CDR3 runs to 12 residues. The germline CDR1 and CDR2 sequences are MGHDK and SYGVNS. CDR3 DNA: TGTGCCAGCAGTGAAACTATTGAAAAACTGCTTTTT. Translation: CASSETIEKLLF.

The chain links TRBV7-6 to TRBJ2-1; TRBD2 matches at 8 bases. The CDR3 contains 15 residues. Germline V gene sequence: CDR1 SGHVS, CDR2 FNYEAQ. V dropped 4 bases and J dropped 7; count of bases not matched to a gene: 9. The CDR3 DNA reads as TGTGCCAGCAGCTCCGTAGCGGGAAGCTCAAATGAGCAGTTCTTC. Encoded protein: CASSSVAGSSNEQFF.

The V and J genes are TRBV5-8 and TRBJ2-3; D gene uncertain. Trimming removed 1 base from V and 3 bases from J, with 9 bases in between. The germline gives CDR1 SGHTS, CDR2 YDEGEE. The CDR3 has 14 residues. CDR3 coding DNA: TGTGCCAGCAGCTTGCCCCGGCGGACAGATACGCAGTATTTT. Residues: CASSLPRRTDTQYF.

The V call is TRBV7-6, the J call TRBJ2-2, with D possibly matching TRBD2 (5 bases). Trimming took 4 bases from V and 1 from J, leaving 7 bases between them. Germline CDR1 and CDR2: SGHVS and FNYEAQ. This CDR3 contains 14 residues. Here the CDR3 reads CASSWTGNTGELFF. The DNA for the CDR3 is TGTGCCAGCAGCTGGACTGGGAACACCGGGGAGCTGTTTTTT.